This T cell receptor beta chain stems from a study of T cells after yellow fever vaccination. Study results and limitations: Among all clonotypes, a small share was observed in both CD4 and CD8 compartments.

The CDR3 loop spans 12 amino acids. The ends were cut back, 7 bases at V and 5 bases at J, with 11 bases in the middle. Germline lookup yields CDR1 MNHNY and CDR2 SVGAGI (reference sequence). Turning to this clonotype: Its antigen is not known.

One entry per CDR3 protein, called by TCRdb with MiXCR from the 5' RACE reads. The data show 500,000 to 650,000 distinct CDR3 sequences, about 12% seen once. This chain joins TRBV6-6 and TRBJ1-1; D is possibly TRBD1 (6 bases). This material consisted of PBMCs, taken on the day of the yellow fever booster vaccination. The TCR originated in a man aged 25 to 40 who received the YFV17D yellow fever vaccine. In DNA, the CDR3 is TGTGCCAGCAAGCGGGGGCGTACTGAAGCTTTCTTT. Encoded protein: CASKRGRTEAFF.